The 29 T cell receptor beta chains given below trace back to one sample, sequenced in a study of CD8+ T cells in alopecia areata. Sequencing relied on a cDNA template that was reverse transcribed from extracted RNA. Sequenced by immunoSEQ multiplex PCR; TCRdb stores in-frame clones only, minus some. Of about 180,000 clones listed, around three fifths were seen once; the top ten hold about 15%. Sequencing was performed on CD4+ T cells sorted from blood, taken at week 0. The receptors here all came from a human donor with alopecia areata.

About this clone: This sample also contains other DNA sequences that code for the same CDR3. The chain employs TRBV20-1 and TRBJ2-7; D remains ambiguous. CDR3 length: 11 residues. With 6 bases removed from V and 2 bases from J, the gap between germline ends came to 8 bases. The germline V gene has CDR1 DFQATT and CDR2 SNEGSKA (reference sequence). The CDR3 DNA reads TGCAGTGCCCGAGAAACCTACGAGCAGTACTTC. Translation: CSARETYEQYF.

V and J are TRBV4-1 and TRBJ2-4; possibly TRBD1 for D (5 bases). From germline, CDR1 is MGHRA and CDR2 YSYEKL. V was cut by 0 bases and J by 2 bases, with 14 bases left in between. This CDR3 has 17 residues. CDR3 nucleotide sequence: TGCGCCAGCAGCCAAGATCGGACATACAGTACCAAAAACATTCAGTACTTC. Its protein product is CASSQDRTYSTKNIQYF.

This rearrangement joins TRBV2 to TRBJ2-7, with 9 bases aligning to TRBD1. V gave up 6 bases and J gave up 2 bases; unmatched junction bases: 11. Germline V gives CDR1 SNHLY, CDR2 FYNNEI. This CDR3 region has 16 residues. The CDR3 coding sequence is TGTGCCAGCAGCGAAACCGGGACAGGGCTGACCTACGAGCAGTACTTC. This gives the protein CASSETGTGLTYEQYF.

The rearrangement uses TRBV30 and TRBJ2-7; no reliable D call. Germline V gives CDR1 GTSNPN, CDR2 SVGIG (reference sequence). Trimming pared 2 bases from V and 2 bases from J, leaving 7 bases between. The CDR3 has 12 amino acids. CDR3 residues: CAWSRDTYEQYF. In nucleotides, the CDR3 is TGTGCCTGGAGTCGTGACACCTACGAGCAGTACTTC.

As to this clone: At the DNA level, this CDR3 is encoded by other sequences in the same sample as well. V and J are TRBV30 and TRBJ1-5; the D gene is possibly TRBD1 (5 bases). CDR1 is GTSNPN, CDR2 SVGIG, per germline (reference sequence). The CDR3 has 15 amino acids. V was clipped by 0 bases and J by 1 base, with 10 bases between them. DNA of the CDR3: TGTGCCTGGAGTGTACTTGGGGCAAGCAATCAGCCCCAGCATTTT. Translating gives CAWSVLGASNQPQHF.

The chain uses TRBV7-2 and TRBJ2-2, with no clear D. CDR1 and CDR2 from the germline V gene are SGHTA and FQGNSA. Trimming removed 1 base at V and 6 bases at J, with 6 bases between. CDR3 length equals 13 residues. In DNA form, the CDR3 reads TGTGCCAGCAGCTTAGAGGGCCCCGGGGAGCTGTTTTTT. Translating it yields CASSLEGPGELFF. Together with reference TRBV7-2 and TRBJ2-2, the CDR3 gives the full variable domain: GAGVSQSPSNKVTEKGKDVELRCDPISGHTALYWYRQSLGQGLEFLIYFQGNSAPDKSGLPSDRFSAERTGGSVSTLTIQRTQQEDSAVYLCASSLEGPGELFFGEGSRLTVL.

CDR3 coding DNA: TGTGCCTGGAGTACTCGGACGGGGAATCAGCCCCAGCATTTT. It specifies CAWSTRTGNQPQHF. This rearrangement joins TRBV30 to TRBJ1-5; D is ambiguous. The CDR3 extends over 14 amino acids. CDR1 is GTSNPN and CDR2 is SVGIG in the germline V gene (reference sequence). Trimming stripped 2 bases from V and 4 bases from J, with 12 bases between.

This clone has more than one count but fewer than ten. The V call is TRBV20-1, the J call TRBJ2-3; D uncertain. Trimming pared 3 bases from V and 6 bases from J, leaving 7 bases between. The CDR3 has 11 amino acids. The germline CDR1 and CDR2 sequences are DFQATT and SNEGSKA (reference sequence). This CDR3 reads CSASIEDTQYF. The CDR3 DNA sequence: TGCAGTGCTAGTATAGAGGATACGCAGTATTTT.

The rearrangement uses TRBV23-1 and TRBJ1-2; the D is unclear. TRBV23-1 is reported as an ORF; its role is uncertain. The CDR3 loop spans 13 amino acids. V was trimmed by 3 bases and J by 4 bases, leaving 9 bases between them. As DNA, the CDR3 is TGCGCCAGCAGTCACACCTGCCCCTATGGCTACACCTTC. Translating gives CASSHTCPYGYTF.

CDR3 protein: CAWSGGHSNQPQHF. For the CDR3, the DNA is TGTGCCTGGTCGGGGGGCCATAGCAATCAGCCCCAGCATTTT. The V gene is TRBV30, the J gene TRBJ1-5; tentatively, D is TRBD1 (6 bases). Germline values: CDR1 GTSNPN, CDR2 SVGIG (reference sequence). This CDR3 comprises 14 residues. Trimming removed 5 bases at V and 0 bases at J, with 11 bases between.

This clone was found a few times. This sequence joins TRBV4-1 and TRBJ1-1; tentatively, D is TRBD1 (6 bases). The CDR3 has 20 amino acids. Germline V gene sequence: CDR1 MGHRA, CDR2 YSYEKL. Trimming removed 0 bases from V and 0 bases from J, with 23 bases in between. CDR3 nucleotide sequence: TGCGCCAGCAGCCAAGAGTTAGGACAGCCTTGGGGTAGGATGAACACTGAAGCTTTCTTT. Encoded protein: CASSQELGQPWGRMNTEAFF.

The chain couples TRBV5-1 to TRBJ2-3; 7 bases match TRBD2. Germline CDR1 is SGHRS and CDR2 is YFSETQ. V dropped 3 bases and J dropped 4; count of bases not matched to a gene: 2. This CDR3 is 13 amino acids long. This CDR3 reads CASSSTSPDTQYF. CDR3 DNA sequence: TGCGCCAGCAGCTCGACTAGCCCAGATACGCAGTATTTT.

The rearrangement links TRBV29-1 to TRBJ1-1; a weak D match, TRBD1 (5 bases). V was trimmed by 6 bases and J by 4 bases, leaving 15 bases between them. Germline assignment: CDR1 SQVTM and CDR2 ANQGSEA. The CDR3 is made up of 13 amino acids. The CDR3 region is CSVVKGRSTEAFF. The CDR3 coding sequence is TGCAGCGTCGTTAAGGGGCGGAGCACTGAAGCTTTCTTT.

Here the CDR3 DNA reads TGTGCCAGCAGTTTATCGGTGACTTCATACGAGCAGTACTTC. This codes for CASSLSVTSYEQYF. The V call is TRBV27, the J call TRBJ2-7, with D uncertain. The ends were cut back, 0 bases at V and 4 bases at J, with 10 bases in the middle. Germline CDR1 MNHEY, CDR2 SMNVEV (reference sequence). The CDR3 spans 14 residues.

This sequence joins TRBV5-1 and TRBJ1-2; D not resolved. Trimming took 5 bases from V and 4 from J, leaving 12 bases between them. CDR3 length: 13 residues. Germline loops: CDR1 SGHRS, CDR2 YFSETQ. The CDR3 is CASRVGETYGYTF. CDR3 coding DNA: TGCGCCAGCAGGGTGGGAGAAACCTATGGCTACACCTTC. Drawing the rest from reference TRBV5-1 and TRBJ1-2, the complete variable domain is KAGVTQTPRYLIKTRGQQVTLSCSPISGHRSVSWYQQTPGQGLQFLFEYFSETQRNKGNFPGRFSGRQFSNSRSEMNVSTLELGDSALYLCASRVGETYGYTFGSGTRLTVV.

This clone was detected once. The V call is TRBV6-5, the J call TRBJ1-1; D gene uncertain. Trimming took off 0 bases at V and 5 bases at J, with 7 bases between the two ends. The CDR3 is 13 residues long. CDR1 and CDR2 from the germline V gene are MNHEY and SVGAGI. CDR3 nucleotide sequence: TGTGCCAGCAGTTACTCGCGGTGGACTGAAGCTTTCTTT. Protein product: CASSYSRWTEAFF.

This clone came up a few times. The chain couples TRBV2 to TRBJ1-2; D perhaps matches TRBD1 (5 bases). Germline V gives CDR1 SNHLY, CDR2 FYNNEI. The ends were cut back, 7 bases at V and 6 bases at J, with 18 bases in the middle. The CDR3 runs to 14 residues. Written as DNA, the CDR3 is TGTGCCAGCACCAGGGAGACTGCTATTAATGGCTACACCTTC. Protein sequence: CASTRETAINGYTF.

This chain links TRBV2 with TRBJ1-5; 8 nucleotides agree with TRBD1. The CDR3 totals 15 residues. Germline CDR1 reads SNHLY; CDR2 reads FYNNEI. V gave up 6 bases and J gave up 2 bases; unmatched junction bases: 6. The CDR3 loop reads CASRGETGGNQPQHF. CDR3 coding DNA: TGTGCCAGCAGGGGGGAGACAGGGGGCAATCAGCCCCAGCATTTT.

This chain uses TRBV5-1 with TRBJ2-6, with D unresolved. CDR1 is SGHRS and CDR2 is YFSETQ in the germline V gene. The V and J ends lost 4 bases and 0 bases respectively, with 14 bases between them. This CDR3 contains 17 residues. The CDR3: CASSLRSTVSGANVLTF. For the CDR3, the DNA is TGCGCCAGCAGCCTACGCTCTACAGTCTCTGGGGCCAACGTCCTGACTTTC.

The chain uses TRBV30 and TRBJ1-5, with D tentatively TRBD1 (6 bases). V dropped 0 bases and J dropped 0 bases, with 18 bases sitting between them. The germline CDR1 and CDR2 sequences are GTSNPN and SVGIG (reference sequence). The length of the CDR3 is 18 residues. The CDR3 loop is CAWSVGVRGGYSNQPQHF. The CDR3 bases are TGTGCCTGGAGTGTAGGGGTCAGGGGAGGGTATAGCAATCAGCCCCAGCATTTT.

This clone occurred a few times. The CDR3 bases are TGCAGCGTCTCAAGGGACAGCCCTAACTATGGCTACACCTTC. Translating it yields CSVSRDSPNYGYTF. The gene calls are TRBV29-1 and TRBJ1-2, with 7 bases matching TRBD1. Germline CDR1 and CDR2: SQVTM and ANQGSEA. Trimming cost V 6 bases and J 0 bases; bases outside gene matches: 7. CDR3 size: 14 residues.

The chain joins TRBV9 to TRBJ2-5; 8 bases match TRBD2. In germline, CDR1 is SGDLS, CDR2 YYNGEE. The length of the CDR3 is 15 residues. V trimming: 3 bases; J trimming: 13 bases; junction bases outside the gene matches: 17. CDR3 loop: CASSALSGGASERYF. In DNA form, the CDR3 reads TGTGCCAGCAGCGCCCTGAGCGGGGGCGCCTCTGAAAGGTACTTC.

The J gene is TRBJ2-5, the V gene TRBV30, with D maybe TRBD2 (5 bases). The CDR3 has 12 amino acids. V dropped 4 bases and J dropped 5 bases, with 11 bases sitting between them. In germline, CDR1 is GTSNPN, CDR2 SVGIG (reference sequence). The CDR3 region is CAWTHTGETQYF. CDR3 bases: TGTGCCTGGACTCACACGGGGGAGACCCAGTACTTC.

The chain carries TRBV7-2 and TRBJ1-1, with D hard to call. The V and J ends lost 6 bases and 3 bases respectively, with 17 bases between them. The CDR3 loop spans 15 amino acids. Germline CDR1 and CDR2: SGHTA and FQGNSA. CDR3: CASRRKTILYTEAFF. The CDR3 coding sequence is TGTGCCAGCAGACGTAAGACCATCCTATACACTGAAGCTTTCTTT.

The chain links TRBV5-1 to TRBJ1-2, with 10 nucleotides matching TRBD1. After removal of 3 bases from V and 6 bases from J, the junction contained 5 bases not matched to a gene. The CDR3 has 14 residues. Per germline, CDR1 SGHRS and CDR2 YFSETQ. CDR3 in amino acids: CASSSRQGAHGYTF. As DNA, the CDR3 is TGCGCCAGCAGCTCCCGACAGGGGGCACATGGCTACACCTTC.

The chain links TRBV11-3 to TRBJ1-6, with TRBD1 matching over 8 bases. J was trimmed by 7 bases and V by 4 bases; bases with no gene match: 6. Germline V gene lookup returns CDR1 SGHNT and CDR2 YENEEA. The length of the CDR3 is 15 residues. The CDR3 reads CASSSPDRANSPLHF. The CDR3 nucleotides are TGTGCCAGCAGCTCCCCGGACAGGGCGAATTCACCCCTCCACTTT.

V is TRBV7-6 and J is TRBJ2-6, with 9 positions matching TRBD1. This CDR3 region has 18 residues. With V trimmed by 2 bases and J by 1 base, 6 bases remained unmatched. Germline CDR1 is SGHVS and CDR2 is FNYEAQ. CDR3 in amino acids: CASSLRGDRVSGANVLTF. CDR3 DNA: TGTGCCAGCAGCTTAAGAGGGGACAGGGTATCTGGGGCCAACGTCCTGACTTTC.

CDR3 bases: TGCGCCAGCAGCTATAATCTCGGGACAGGGAACCTACTCTACGAGCAGTACTTC. Translated: CASSYNLGTGNLLYEQYF. V and J are TRBV5-1 and TRBJ2-7; 9 nucleotides agree with TRBD1. Germline V CDR1 and CDR2: SGHRS, YFSETQ. The trim removed 3 bases at V and 3 bases at J, leaving 16 bases unmatched. The CDR3 is 18 residues long.

The chain couples TRBV29-1 to TRBJ2-1; D is perhaps TRBD2 (6 bases). The CDR3 loop spans 11 amino acids. Trimming took 8 bases from V and 13 from J, leaving 18 bases between them. The germline V gene has CDR1 SQVTM and CDR2 ANQGSEA. CDR3 sequence reads: CSSGRQGSQFF. The DNA for the CDR3 is TGCAGCTCTGGGAGGCAGGGTAGTCAGTTCTTC.